The 27 T cell receptor beta chains reported below all come from one sample, sequenced in a study of blood T cell repertoires in COVID-19. Here immunoSEQ multiplex PCR was the method, and the copy in TCRdb shows in-frame clones only, minus some. This repertoire shows about 100,000 clones, 65% to 80% found once; its top ten account for 20%. Material for sequencing was peripheral blood. Every receptor here comes from a man in his 70s with active or convalescent COVID-19.

The chain employs TRBV5-1 and TRBJ1-1; D is possibly TRBD1 (6 bases). This CDR3 has 14 amino acids. CDR1 and CDR2 from the germline V gene are SGHRS and YFSETQ. V was trimmed by 5 bases and J by 0 bases, leaving 11 bases between them. CDR3 residues: CASSQGTLNTEAFF. Here the CDR3 DNA reads TGCGCCAGCAGTCAGGGGACGTTGAACACTGAAGCTTTCTTT.

This clone was detected only once. A junction end diverges from the germline sequence, so it may reflect a read error. This chain joins TRBV6-5 and TRBJ1-2, with 8 nucleotides matching TRBD1. There are 12 residues in the CDR3. CDR1 and CDR2 (germline): MNHEY, SVGAGI. The CDR3 protein is CASSSRTGQILF. CDR3 in DNA: TGTGCCAGCAGTTCCCGGACAGGGCAGATACTCTTC.

This chain joins TRBV5-1 and TRBJ2-1, with D possibly TRBD1 on 6 matching bases. The CDR3 consists of 13 residues. Germline V gene data show CDR1 as SGHRS and CDR2 as YFSETQ. V gave up 2 bases and J gave up 10 bases, with 13 bases separating them. The CDR3 spells CASSLQGTGEQFF. CDR3 DNA sequence: TGCGCCAGCAGCTTACAGGGTACGGGCGAGCAGTTCTTC.

The rearrangement links TRBV28 to TRBJ1-2, with no clear D. Trimming stripped 5 bases from V and 3 bases from J, with 16 bases between. CDR3 length: 15 amino acids. The V gene's germline CDR1 is MDHEN and CDR2 SYDVKM. The CDR3: CASSTAFDTYYGYTF. The CDR3, as DNA: TGTGCCAGCAGTACCGCCTTCGACACTTACTATGGCTACACCTTC.

The chain links TRBV3-1 (or the pseudogene TRBV3-2) to TRBJ2-1; 7 bases are a match to TRBD1. CDR1 and CDR2 from the germline V gene are LGHDT and YNNKEL (reference sequence). The CDR3 covers 14 residues. With V trimmed by 1 base and J by 6 bases, 3 bases remained unmatched. In DNA, the CDR3 is TGTGCCAGCAGCCAAGGATACAGGGGCAATGAGCAGTTCTTC. Protein product: CASSQGYRGNEQFF.

The chain employs TRBV7-9 and TRBJ1-5; 8 positions match TRBD1. Germline V lookup: CDR1 SEHNR, CDR2 FQNEAQ (reference sequence). V shed 5 bases, J shed 2 bases, and the junction held 5 bases outside the gene matches. The CDR3 is made up of 15 amino acids. CDR3 sequence reads: CASSTGQGGNQPQHF. The CDR3 nucleotides are TGTGCCAGCAGCACCGGACAGGGCGGCAATCAGCCCCAGCATTTT.

This sequence joins TRBV27 and TRBJ2-6; weak D call: TRBD1 (6 bases). The CDR3 has 15 residues. V was shortened by 5 bases and J by 3 bases, with 11 bases between the two germline ends. From germline, CDR1 is MNHEY and CDR2 SMNVEV (reference sequence). The CDR3 protein is CASSPRQDGANVLTF. The CDR3 DNA reads as TGTGCCAGCAGTCCCCGACAGGATGGGGCCAACGTCCTGACTTTC.

This chain links TRBV6-5 with TRBJ1-1, with a possible D match to TRBD1 (5 bases). The germline V and J ends were trimmed by 8 bases and 1 base, with 8 bases remaining between them. The germline V gene encodes CDR1 MNHEY and CDR2 SVGAGI. CDR3 size: 12 residues. The CDR3 loop reads CASRQQNTEAFF. CDR3 nucleotide sequence: TGTGCCAGCCGACAGCAGAACACTGAAGCTTTCTTT.

This clone was seen only once. This chain uses TRBV7-9 with TRBJ2-2; 9 nucleotides line up with TRBD1. The CDR3 runs to 15 residues. J gave up 3 bases and V 5 bases, and 4 bases lay outside the gene matches. Germline values: CDR1 SEHNR, CDR2 FQNEAQ (reference sequence). CDR3 region: CASSAGQGYTGELFF. The DNA of the CDR3 is TGTGCCAGCAGCGCGGGACAGGGCTACACCGGGGAGCTGTTTTTT.

This chain links TRBV28 with TRBJ2-3; tentative D call: TRBD2 (5 bases). CDR3 length equals 17 residues. The V gene lost 3 bases and the J gene lost 3 bases, with 19 bases spanning the gap. Germline V gene lookup returns CDR1 MDHEN and CDR2 SYDVKM. This CDR3 is CASSFSDSGSLTDTQYF. The CDR3 coding sequence is TGTGCCAGCAGTTTTTCGGACTCGGGATCGTTGACAGATACGCAGTATTTT.

The chain links TRBV4-1 to TRBJ1-2; possible D gene TRBD1, 6 bases. Germline assignment: CDR1 MGHRA and CDR2 YSYEKL. This CDR3 has 16 residues. V was trimmed by 4 bases and J by 1 base, leaving 16 bases between them. The CDR3, as DNA: TGCGCCAGCAGCCTTCGGACAGCACGAATTAACTATGGCTACACCTTC. This codes for CASSLRTARINYGYTF.

This clone appeared a few times. J is TRBJ1-2 and V is TRBV6-5, with D perhaps matching TRBD1 (5 bases). CDR3 length: 14 amino acids. V lost 5 bases to trimming and J lost 2 bases, with 12 bases between them. Germline V gene sequence: CDR1 MNHEY, CDR2 SVGAGI. Here the CDR3 DNA reads TGTGCCAGCAGTCCGGGACTACAGAACTATGGCTACACCTTC. Translating gives CASSPGLQNYGYTF.

CDR3 DNA sequence: TGTGCCAGCAGCTTGAGGGACTTACAAGAGACCCAGTACTTC. The encoded protein is CASSLRDLQETQYF. The gene calls are TRBV5-6 and TRBJ2-5; D perhaps matches TRBD2 (6 bases). This CDR3 is built from 14 residues. Trimming pared 1 base from V and 2 bases from J, leaving 9 bases between. Germline V gives CDR1 SGHDT, CDR2 YYEEEE.

About this clone: Distinct nucleotide sequences in the sample also encode this CDR3. The chain has TRBV5-1 and TRBJ1-1; D is possibly TRBD1 (5 bases). Trimming took off 2 bases at V and 1 base at J, with 6 bases between the two ends. From germline, CDR1 is SGHRS and CDR2 YFSETQ. The CDR3 covers 13 residues. The CDR3 DNA reads TGCGCCAGCAGCTTAACAGGGAACACTGAAGCTTTCTTT. Residues: CASSLTGNTEAFF.

The chain's CDR3 is CAWDPQGTNEKLFF. The CDR3 DNA is TGTGCCTGGGACCCTCAGGGAACTAATGAAAAACTGTTTTTT. This sequence joins TRBV30 and TRBJ1-4; D is perhaps TRBD1 (5 bases). Trimming stripped 5 bases from V and 1 base from J, with 11 bases between. The CDR3 has 14 amino acids. CDR1 is GTSNPN and CDR2 is SVGIG in the germline V gene (reference sequence).

The chain is built from TRBV5-1 and TRBJ1-6; perhaps TRBD1 as D (5 bases). From germline, CDR1 is SGHRS and CDR2 YFSETQ. Trimming shortened V by 1 base and J by 7 bases, and 12 bases separated the two germline ends. This CDR3 comprises 15 residues. The CDR3 sequence: CASSLSGLLNSPLHF. For the CDR3, the DNA is TGCGCCAGCAGCTTGTCGGGACTCCTAAATTCACCCCTCCACTTT. Using reference TRBV5-1 and TRBJ1-6 for the parts outside the CDR3, the full variable domain is KAGVTQTPRYLIKTRGQQVTLSCSPISGHRSVSWYQQTPGQGLQFLFEYFSETQRNKGNFPGRFSGRQFSNSRSEMNVSTLELGDSALYLCASSLSGLLNSPLHFGNGTRLTVT.

The rearrangement joins TRBV19 to TRBJ1-3, with D unclear. Germline V CDR1 and CDR2: LNHDA, SQIVND (reference sequence). The CDR3 sequence is 15 residues long. V lost 3 bases, J lost 4 bases, and 13 bases lay in between. The CDR3 DNA reads as TGTGCCAGTAGTATCACGGGTTCTCAAGGAAACACCATATATTTT. This translates into CASSITGSQGNTIYF.

V gene TRBV11-2 combines with J gene TRBJ2-6; TRBD1 agrees at 7 bases. This CDR3 comprises 15 residues. The junction had 2 bases not matched to a gene; V was cut back by 5 bases and J by 1 base. Germline V gene lookup returns CDR1 SGHAT and CDR2 FQNNGV. Written as DNA, the CDR3 is TGTGCCAGCAGCCTGACAGGGTCTGGGGCCAACGTCCTGACTTTC. Residues: CASSLTGSGANVLTF.

The chain's CDR3 is CSVRDRTDYGYTF. The DNA for the CDR3 is TGCAGCGTTCGGGACAGGACTGACTATGGCTACACCTTC. The chain links TRBV29-1 to TRBJ1-2; 8 nucleotides line up with TRBD1. The CDR3 is 13 residues long. Germline V lookup: CDR1 SQVTM, CDR2 ANQGSEA. V lost 5 bases, J lost 3 bases, and 5 bases stayed unmatched. The whole variable domain, filled in from reference TRBV29-1 and TRBJ1-2, reads SAVISQKPSRDICQRGTSLTIQCQVDSQVTMMFWYRQQPGQSLTLIATANQGSEATYESGFVIDKFPISRPNLTFSTLTVSNMSPEDSSIYLCSVRDRTDYGYTFGSGTRLTVV.

This chain connects TRBV27 to TRBJ2-1; 9 bases fit TRBD2. The CDR3 is 19 amino acids. V lost 1 base, J lost 4 bases, and 14 bases stayed unmatched. CDR1 is MNHEY and CDR2 is SMNVEV in the germline V gene (reference sequence). The CDR3 region has the DNA TGTGCCAGCAGTTTATTCGGTTGGCGGGAGGGCCTATTGTACAATGAGCAGTTCTTC. Its protein product is CASSLFGWREGLLYNEQFF.

This chain joins TRBV2 and TRBJ1-2; 7 bases are a match to TRBD1. After removal of 6 bases from V and 7 bases from J, the junction contained 8 bases not matched to a gene. Germline CDR1 reads SNHLY; CDR2 reads FYNNEI. The CDR3 covers 13 residues. CDR3 nucleotides: TGTGCCAGCAGGGCACAGGGGAATGGTGGCTACACCTTC. Its translation: CASRAQGNGGYTF.

The V and J genes are TRBV9 and TRBJ2-1; 12 positions agree with TRBD2. This CDR3 has 15 amino acids. V was clipped by 4 bases and J by 5 bases; unmatched bases: 4. CDR1 and CDR2 (germline): SGDLS, YYNGEE. The DNA of the CDR3 is TGTGCCAGCAGCCCGACTAGCGGGAGCAACAATGAGCAGTTCTTC. It is translated as CASSPTSGSNNEQFF.

The V call is TRBV4-1, the J call TRBJ2-5, with D unresolved. CDR1 and CDR2 from the germline V gene are MGHRA and YSYEKL. Trimming took off 1 base at V and 4 bases at J, with 7 bases between the two ends. This CDR3 region has 13 residues. CDR3 nucleotide sequence: TGCGCCAGCAGCCAAGTCTACAGAGAGACCCAGTACTTC. Its protein product is CASSQVYRETQYF.

The chain employs TRBV7-8 and TRBJ2-2; D may be TRBD2 (6 bases). CDR3 length: 16 amino acids. Per germline, CDR1 SGHVS and CDR2 FQNEAQ. Trimming shortened V by 3 bases and J by 4 bases, and 15 bases separated the two germline ends. CDR3 nucleotides: TGTGCCAGCAGCTTTTATGGCGGGGCCCGCACCGGGGAGCTGTTTTTT. This sequence encodes CASSFYGGARTGELFF.

This clone turned up a few times. This CDR3 is also generated by other DNA sequences in the sample. The V gene is TRBV5-1, the J gene TRBJ2-3; D is perhaps TRBD1 (6 bases). This CDR3 has 16 amino acids. V lost 2 bases to trimming and J lost 1 base, with 14 bases between them. CDR1 and CDR2 (germline): SGHRS, YFSETQ. CDR3 in amino acids: CASSFNGAGGTDTQYF. CDR3 DNA: TGCGCCAGCAGCTTCAACGGGGCAGGGGGCACAGATACGCAGTATTTT.

The chain carries TRBV5-6 and TRBJ2-7, with 8 bases aligning to TRBD1. The CDR3 loop spans 15 amino acids. Germline V gene sequence: CDR1 SGHDT, CDR2 YYEEEE. Losses at the gene ends were 2 bases for V and 5 bases for J; bases not matched to a gene: 9. Here the CDR3 reads CASSFPTGAKHEQYF. The CDR3 region has the DNA TGTGCCAGCAGCTTCCCGACAGGGGCAAAACACGAGCAGTACTTC.

The chain has TRBV5-1 and TRBJ2-5; 9 bases align to TRBD1. Trimming at V came to 4 bases and at J to 3 bases, leaving 1 base not matched to a gene. The CDR3 is 13 residues long. Germline V gene data show CDR1 as SGHRS and CDR2 as YFSETQ. CDR3: CASSRDREETQYF. As DNA, the CDR3 is TGCGCCAGCAGCCGGGACAGGGAAGAGACCCAGTACTTC.